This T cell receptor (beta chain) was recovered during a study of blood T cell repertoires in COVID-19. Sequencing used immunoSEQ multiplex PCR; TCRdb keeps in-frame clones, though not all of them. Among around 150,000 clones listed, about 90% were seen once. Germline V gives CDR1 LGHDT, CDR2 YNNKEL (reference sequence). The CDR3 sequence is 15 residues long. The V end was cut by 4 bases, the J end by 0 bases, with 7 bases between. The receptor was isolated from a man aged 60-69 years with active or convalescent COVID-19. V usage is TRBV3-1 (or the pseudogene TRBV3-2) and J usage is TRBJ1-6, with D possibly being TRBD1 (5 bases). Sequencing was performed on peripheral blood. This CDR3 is CASSPDSSYNSPLHF. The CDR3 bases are TGTGCCAGCAGCCCCGACAGCTCCTATAATTCACCCCTCCACTTT.